Given below is one TCR beta chain in context. TCRdb keeps only in-frame clones here, not all; method: immunoSEQ multiplex PCR. The sample yields about 640,000 clones, roughly 78% seen once. This entry comes from a study of shared clonotypes between healthy human individuals. Study-wide context: Two women and three men aged 18 to 49 made up the donors.

Germline CDR1 is MNHEY and CDR2 is SMNVEV (reference sequence). J was trimmed by 5 bases and V by 2 bases; bases with no gene match: 7. This CDR3 is built from 15 residues. The sequencing input was memory CD4+ T cells sorted from blood. Indicated subset: CD45RA-negative fraction. This chain links TRBV27 with TRBJ2-7; 9 bases agree with TRBD1. The sequence was collected from a woman in her thirties in good health. The DNA of the CDR3 is TGTGCCAGCAGTTTACGAGGGACAGGGTACCACGAGCAGTACTTC. Its protein is CASSLRGTGYHEQYF.